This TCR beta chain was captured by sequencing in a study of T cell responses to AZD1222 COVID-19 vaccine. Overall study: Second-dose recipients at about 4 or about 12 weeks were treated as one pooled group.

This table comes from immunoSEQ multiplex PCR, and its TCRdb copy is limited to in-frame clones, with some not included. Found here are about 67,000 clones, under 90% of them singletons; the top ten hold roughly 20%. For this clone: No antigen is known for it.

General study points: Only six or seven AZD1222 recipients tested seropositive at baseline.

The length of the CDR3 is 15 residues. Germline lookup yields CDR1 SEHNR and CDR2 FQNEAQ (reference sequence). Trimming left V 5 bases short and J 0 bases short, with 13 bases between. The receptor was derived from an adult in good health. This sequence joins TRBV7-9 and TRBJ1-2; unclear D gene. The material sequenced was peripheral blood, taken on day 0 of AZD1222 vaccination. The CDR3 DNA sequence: TGTGCCAGCAGCCCCCACGAGGGCACTAACTATGGCTACACCTTC. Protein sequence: CASSPHEGTNYGYTF.